Listed below are T cell receptor beta chains from one sample, sequenced in a study of blood T cells in healthy people across ages. Each CDR3 protein gets one entry after TCRdb re-called the 5' RACE reads with MiXCR. The sample yields about 730,000 distinct CDR3 sequences, roughly 47% seen once. Sequencing input: blood. These TCRs come from a woman aged 55-75 years in good health. CDR3s include the opening cysteine and the closing phenylalanine or tryptophan. A D gene is named only where the DNA matches it firmly. Clone size is given for some rows only: seen once, a few or many times, or a class if the clone is expanded.

d_call j_call v_call clone_size cdr3_aa cdr3_nt
TRBD2 TRBJ2-1 TRBV5-1 few CASSSFLAGEYNEQFF TGCGCCAGCAGCTCCTTTCTAGCGGGAGAGTACAATGAGCAGTTCTTC
. TRBJ2-1 TRBV20-1 . CSARDPAAWSEQFF TGCAGTGCTAGAGATCCTGCCGCCTGGAGTGAGCAGTTCTTC
. TRBJ1-2 TRBV28 few CASKGGGLTYGYTF TGTGCCAGCAAAGGGGGGGGCCTAACCTATGGCTACACCTTC
TRBD1 TRBJ1-6 TRBV7-8 . CASSSRDRENNSPLHF TGTGCCAGCAGCTCCAGAGACAGGGAAAATAATTCACCCCTCCACTTT
TRBD2 TRBJ2-1 TRBV4-3 once CASSQDGASGGLEQFF TGCGCCAGCAGCCAAGATGGGGCTAGCGGGGGGCTTGAGCAGTTCTTC
. TRBJ2-1 TRBV5-5 few CASSLVPPPPNEQFF TGTGCCAGCAGCTTGGTCCCTCCGCCGCCGAATGAGCAGTTCTTC
. TRBJ2-5 TRBV20-1 . CSAKIPLGQETQYF TGCAGTGCCAAAATCCCGCTGGGCCAAGAGACCCAGTACTTC
. TRBJ2-1 TRBV28 few CASSSGSDSESSYNEQFF TGTGCCAGCAGCTCGGGTTCGGATTCTGAAAGCTCCTACAATGAGCAGTTCTTC
TRBD2 TRBJ2-1 TRBV20-1 . CSTTRLAGGPDEQFF TGCAGTACTACCCGACTAGCGGGAGGGCCCGATGAGCAGTTCTTC
. TRBJ2-5 TRBV29-1 many CSVGEKPQETQYF TGCAGCGTGGGGGAGAAACCCCAAGAGACCCAGTACTTC
TRBD2 TRBJ2-7 TRBV6-2/TRBV6-3 . CASSGLRTSGYEQYF TGTGCCAGCAGTGGGCTCAGGACTAGCGGCTACGAGCAGTACTTC
TRBD2 TRBJ2-5 TRBV6-5 few CASSYNPSGSETQYF TGTGCCAGCAGTTATAATCCTAGCGGGAGTGAGACCCAGTACTTC
. TRBJ2-7 TRBV3-1 many CASSQAGSSYEQYF TGTGCCAGCAGCCAAGCGGGATCCTCCTACGAGCAGTACTTC
TRBD2 TRBJ2-3 TRBV28 few CASSYGLAGEIDTQYF TGTGCCAGCAGTTACGGACTAGCGGGAGAAATAGATACGCAGTATTTT
. TRBJ2-3 TRBV12-3/TRBV12-4 few CASSFAGITDTQYF TGTGCCAGCAGTTTCGCGGGAATCACAGATACGCAGTATTTT
. TRBJ1-1 TRBV7-2 . CASSLVGNGEAFF TGTGCCAGCAGCTTAGTAGGGAATGGAGAAGCTTTCTTT
. TRBJ2-1 TRBV5-1 few CASSLNEGSGYNEQFF TGCGCCAGCAGCTTGAATGAGGGGAGCGGCTACAATGAGCAGTTCTTC
TRBD2 TRBJ2-7 TRBV10-3 . CATGALRENEQYF TGTGCCACCGGGGCCCTGCGGGAGAACGAGCAGTACTTC
TRBD1 TRBJ2-7 TRBV5-1 many CASSDSGTGAREQYF TGCGCCAGCAGCGACTCCGGGACAGGGGCTCGGGAGCAGTACTTC
. TRBJ1-5 TRBV7-2 . CASSSRQAASNQPQHF TGTGCCAGCAGCTCTCGACAGGCCGCTAGCAATCAGCCCCAGCATTTT
. TRBJ2-7 TRBV11-3 . CASSLRSGDNEQYF TGTGCCAGCAGCTTAAGATCAGGCGACAATGAGCAGTACTTC
TRBD1 TRBJ1-2 TRBV5-6 . CASSGGQGAYGYTF TGTGCCAGCAGCGGAGGACAGGGGGCGTATGGCTACACCTTC
. TRBJ1-2 TRBV2 . CASSEFSGYTF TGTGCCAGCAGTGAGTTCTCTGGCTACACCTTC
TRBD2 TRBJ2-1 TRBV7-2 . CASSVGTTSHHGQFF TGTGCCAGCAGCGTCGGGACTACCTCCCATCATGGGCAGTTCTTC
. TRBJ2-7 TRBV20-1 few CSARGSQGAVRNEQYF TGCAGTGCTAGAGGTTCCCAGGGAGCGGTGAGAAACGAGCAGTACTTC
. TRBJ2-1 TRBV25-1 . CASTFLGDTYNEQFF TGTGCCAGCACCTTTTTGGGGGATACCTACAATGAGCAGTTCTTC
. TRBJ1-3 TRBV6-6 . CASRSGLGGRHGNTIYF TGTGCCAGCAGATCGGGCCTGGGCGGTCGCCACGGAAACACCATATATTTT
. TRBJ2-3 TRBV15 once CATSRDRGSGTQYF TGTGCCACCAGCAGAGATAGGGGGTCCGGTACGCAGTATTTT
. TRBJ1-1 TRBV20-1 . CSARDPTGSNTEAFF TGCAGTGCTAGAGATCCTACAGGGTCGAACACTGAAGCTTTCTTT
TRBD2 TRBJ2-5 TRBV10-2 once CASSAGLAGGPRYF TGCGCCAGCAGTGCGGGACTAGCGGGGGGGCCTCGGTACTTC
. TRBJ1-2 TRBV4-2 . CASSQRIEGNYGYTF TGTGCCAGCAGCCAAAGAATAGAGGGAAACTATGGCTACACCTTC
TRBD1 TRBJ1-1 TRBV9 . CASSERTGVSGTEAFF TGTGCCAGCAGCGAAAGGACAGGGGTTTCGGGCACTGAAGCTTTCTTT
. TRBJ2-1 TRBV13 . CASSLLAAIDNEQFF TGTGCCAGCAGCTTATTAGCCGCTATAGACAATGAGCAGTTCTTC
TRBD1 TRBJ2-1 TRBV7-2 once CASSLWTGSNEQFF TGTGCCAGCAGCTTATGGACAGGAAGCAATGAGCAGTTCTTC
TRBD2 TRBJ2-1 TRBV6-6 . CASKVSGRKGWEQFF TGTGCCAGCAAGGTTAGCGGGAGGAAAGGCTGGGAGCAGTTCTTC
TRBD2 TRBJ2-3 TRBV20-1 . CSARDRRHNGSGELNSSTDTQYF TGCAGTGCTAGAGATCGGCGCCATAACGGTAGCGGGGAGTTAAATTCTAGCACAGATACGCAGTATTTT
. TRBJ2-3 TRBV11-3 . CASSLKFPSGTQYF TGTGCCAGCAGCTTAAAGTTTCCCTCGGGTACGCAGTATTTT
. TRBJ2-7 TRBV10-3 few CAISESGPPGEQYF TGTGCCATCAGTGAGAGCGGGCCGCCAGGCGAGCAGTACTTC
. TRBJ2-3 TRBV20-1 many CSVEGWGTHSTDTQYF TGCAGTGTAGAGGGTTGGGGAACTCATAGCACAGATACGCAGTATTTT
. TRBJ2-5 TRBV4-2 . CASSQAPGGETQYF TGTGCCAGCAGCCAGGCACCAGGGGGGGAGACCCAGTACTTC
. TRBJ2-1 TRBV5-1 . CASSFEGSGEQFF TGCGCCAGCAGCTTTGAAGGATCCGGTGAGCAGTTCTTC
. TRBJ1-2 TRBV5-1 . CASSPAGAGSYGYTF TGCGCCAGCAGCCCGGCAGGGGCAGGGAGCTATGGCTACACCTTC
TRBD2 TRBJ2-1 TRBV5-1 . CASSNGLAVSNEQFF TGCGCCAGCAGCAATGGACTAGCGGTCTCCAATGAGCAGTTCTTC
. TRBJ2-5 TRBV10-3 . CAISDSPWGAGETQYF TGTGCCATCAGTGATTCCCCCTGGGGGGCAGGAGAGACCCAGTACTTC
TRBD2 TRBJ2-1 TRBV7-6 few CASSQLAGYNEQFF TGTGCCAGCAGTCAACTAGCGGGATACAATGAGCAGTTCTTC
. TRBJ2-5 TRBV11-2 . CASSLGPSGGGQETQYF TGTGCCAGCAGCTTAGGCCCCTCTGGCGGCGGGCAAGAGACCCAGTACTTC
. TRBJ2-1 TRBV3-1 few CASSQSVNYNEQFF TGTGCCAGCAGCCAGAGCGTCAACTACAATGAGCAGTTCTTC
. TRBJ1-2 TRBV5-1 . CASSWRGIGYGYTF TGCGCCAGCAGCTGGAGGGGAATCGGCTATGGCTACACCTTC
. TRBJ1-4 TRBV7-9 . CASSPLGGGATNEKLFF TGTGCCAGCAGCCCCCTCGGCGGGGGGGCAACTAATGAAAAACTGTTTTTT
TRBD2 TRBJ2-7 TRBV28 . CASGWGHSGRDEQYF TGTGCCAGCGGATGGGGACATAGCGGGAGGGACGAGCAGTACTTC
. TRBJ2-1 TRBV10-1 few CASSERPDGDEQFF TGCGCCAGCAGTGAGCGCCCCGACGGGGATGAGCAGTTCTTC
TRBD2 TRBJ2-3 TRBV20-1 few CSARKRPTSGIPDTQYF TGCAGTGCTAGGAAGAGACCTACTAGCGGGATCCCAGATACGCAGTATTTT
TRBD1 TRBJ1-1 TRBV10-3 . CAITTGTVGEAFF TGTGCCATCACCACCGGGACAGTTGGTGAAGCTTTCTTT